The 21 T cell receptor beta chains reported below all come from one sample, sequenced in a study of T cells in women clearing cervical HPV infection. TCRdb keeps only in-frame clones here, not all; method: immunoSEQ multiplex PCR. The listing records fewer than 25,000 clones. The sequencing sample was made of blood buffy coat. Receptors originate from a woman aged 18 to 75 with a cervical HPV16 infection that either progressed to CIN3+ or cleared (not recorded which).

As regards this clone: The observed sequence ends 3 residues before the CDR3 terminus, with the missing tail filled in from the germline J gene. The rearrangement uses TRBV10-3 and TRBJ2-5; the match to TRBD2 covers 12 bases. CDR1 is ENHRY, CDR2 SYGVKD, per germline. The CDR3 length is 16 residues. Germline trimming cut 0 bases from V and 5 bases from J; bases unmatched to any gene: 4. Incomplete CDR3 DNA: TGTGCCATCAGTGAGTCGACTAGCGGGAGTGACGAGACC. Its translation: CAISESTSGSDET. The whole CDR3 region reads CAISESTSGSDETQYF.

Points on this clone: The read halts 3 residues ahead of the CDR3 end, with the missing end drawn from the germline J gene. The rearrangement links TRBV27 to TRBJ1-5, with 7 bases identical to TRBD1. The junction had 2 bases not matched to a gene; V was cut back by 2 bases and J by 7 bases. Germline loops: CDR1 MNHEY, CDR2 SMNVEV (reference sequence). CDR3 length equals 13 residues. Partial CDR3 DNA: TGTGCCAGCAGTTTACAGGGGGGCCAGCCC. Its translation is CASSLQGGQP. In full, the CDR3 reads CASSLQGGQPQHF.

About this clone: The missing CDR3 end, 3 residues past where the read stops, is filled in from the germline J gene. V usage is TRBV6-2 or TRBV6-3 and J usage is TRBJ1-2, with 9 bases aligning to TRBD1. The CDR3 spans 16 residues. Trimming took 2 bases from V and 5 from J; bases not matched to a gene: 9. CDR1 MNHEY and CDR2 SVGEGT come from the germline V gene. The sequenced part of the CDR3 DNA is TGTGCCAGCAGTTACGTCGGGACAGGGCCCCTGTATGGC. Protein sequence: CASSYVGTGPLYG. The whole CDR3 protein reads CASSYVGTGPLYGYTF.

Comments on this clone: Read data end 3 residues before the CDR3 end; the end is taken from the germline J gene. This chain links TRBV7-2 with TRBJ1-2; weak D call: TRBD1 (5 bases). Per the germline V gene, CDR1 is SGHTA and CDR2 is FQGNSA. The length of the CDR3 is 14 residues. The CDR3 here is CASSLERGALGYTF. The covered CDR3 bases are TGTGCCAGCAGCTTAGAGAGGGGTGCGTTGGGC.

CDR3 protein: CASSGLGERGGFNEQFF. Partial CDR3 DNA: TGTGCCAGCAGCGGCCTGGGGGAGCGGGGGGGTTTCAATGAG. The rearrangement joins TRBV9 to TRBJ2-1; 10 nucleotides line up with TRBD2. The read finishes 3 residues shy of the CDR3 end, and the germline J gene is used to complete it. The CDR3 consists of 17 residues. V dropped 3 bases and J dropped 6; count of bases not matched to a gene: 12. The germline V gene has CDR1 SGDLS and CDR2 YYNGEE.

Of note for this clone: Compared with germline, one end of the junction differs, possibly owing to a read error. The sequence runs out 3 residues before the end of the CDR3; the remainder is reconstructed from the germline J gene. The chain uses TRBV7-8 and TRBJ2-3; 7 positions agree with TRBD2. The CDR3 has 15 residues. Germline V gene data show CDR1 as SGHVS and CDR2 as FQNEAQ. The CDR3 here is CASNLYAGDTDTQYF. Partial CDR3 DNA: TGTGCCAGCAACTTATACGCGGGGGACACAGATACG.

Points on this clone: The CDR3 goes on 3 residues after the read ends, and that part is filled in from the germline J gene. The chain joins TRBV2 to TRBJ1-2; D call uncertain. Germline V CDR1 and CDR2: SNHLY, FYNNEI. This CDR3 has 14 residues. V shed 3 bases and J shed 4 bases, with 12 bases lying between them. The CDR3 DNA, read in part, is TGTGCCAGCAGTGAGGCCAGGCTGTCCTATGGC. Translation: CASSEARLSYG. The complete CDR3 sequence is CASSEARLSYGYTF.

As for this clone: Sequencing ends 3 residues short of the CDR3 end; the germline J gene provides the rest. The chain couples TRBV18 to TRBJ1-2; D gene uncertain. Germline V lookup: CDR1 KGHSH, CDR2 LQKENI. CDR3 length: 17 residues. The covered CDR3 bases are TGTGCCAGCTCACCTCCCCTACCTAGCGGGTATTCCTACGAC. Translated, it gives CASSPPLPSGYSYD. The entire CDR3 protein reads CASSPPLPSGYSYDYTF.

On this clone itself: The read ends 3 residues before the CDR3 terminus; that terminus is restored from the germline J gene. The chain links TRBV10-3 to TRBJ2-3; 7 bases are shared with TRBD2. CDR1 ENHRY and CDR2 SYGVKD come from the germline V gene. Trimming removed 0 bases from V and 3 bases from J; junction bases left unmatched: 6. The CDR3 is 16 residues long. CDR3 DNA, as far as it was read: TGTGCCATCAGTGAGTCGGGGGGGAGGGAAACAGATACG. Its translation: CAISESGGRETDT. The whole CDR3 sequence is CAISESGGRETDTQYF.

Concerning this clone: The DNA ends 3 residues before the CDR3 does, and the rest of the CDR3 is filled in from the germline J gene. The chain combines TRBV18 with TRBJ2-7; a weak D match, TRBD2 (7 bases). Per the germline V gene, CDR1 is KGHSH and CDR2 is LQKENI. Between the trimmed V and J ends, which lost 7 bases and 2 bases, there was a span of 15 bases. The CDR3 covers 14 residues. The sequenced part of the CDR3 DNA is TGTGCCAGCTTCAAAGGGGGGGCCCCCTACGAG. This sequence encodes CASFKGGAPYE. The complete CDR3 protein is CASFKGGAPYEQYF.

Details on this clone: The CDR3 extends 3 residues past the end of the read, so its final part is completed from the germline J gene. The genes are TRBV2 and TRBJ1-1; D gene ambiguous. Per the germline V gene, CDR1 is SNHLY and CDR2 is FYNNEI. V was trimmed by 6 bases and J by 0 bases, leaving 14 bases between them. CDR3 length: 15 residues. Partial CDR3 DNA: TGTGCCAGCAGACTCCATACCTCCATGAACACTGAA. This sequence encodes CASRLHTSMNTE. The whole CDR3 sequence reads CASRLHTSMNTEAFF.

Concerning this clone: The read terminates 3 residues ahead of where the CDR3 ends, so the germline J gene completes it. This rearrangement joins TRBV18 to TRBJ1-1, with unresolved D. This CDR3 is built from 12 residues. The germline V gene encodes CDR1 KGHSH and CDR2 LQKENI. CDR3 loop: CASSPLSREAFF. CDR3 DNA, as far as it was read: TGTGCCAGCTCACCCCTCTCCCGGGAA. Full variable domain (outside the CDR3, taken from reference TRBV18 and TRBJ1-1): NAGVMQNPRHLVRRRGQEARLRCSPMKGHSHVYWYRQLPEEGLKFMVYLQKENIIDESGMPKERFSAEFPKEGPSILRIQQVVRGDSAAYFCASSPLSREAFFGQGTRLTVV.

In regard to this clone: Read coverage stops 3 residues before the CDR3 terminus; the germline J gene supplies the remainder. The V and J genes are TRBV11-3 and TRBJ2-4, with D perhaps matching TRBD1 or TRBD2 (6 bases each). CDR1 and CDR2 from the germline V gene are SGHNT and YENEEA. V was trimmed by 5 bases and J by 7 bases, leaving 12 bases between them. CDR3 length equals 13 residues. The CDR3 DNA, read in part, is TGTGCCAGCAGCGCGGGACAACATAACATT. This gives the protein CASSAGQHNI. The CDR3, in full, reads CASSAGQHNIQYF.

A note on this clone: The read comes to an end 3 residues before the CDR3 does, leaving the germline J gene to fill in the end. V is TRBV20-1 and J is TRBJ2-2; no clear D gene. V was trimmed by 0 bases and J by 3 bases, leaving 8 bases between them. The length of the CDR3 is 14 residues. Germline V gene sequence: CDR1 DFQATT, CDR2 SNEGSKA (reference sequence). The CDR3 sequence: CSARDVSYTGELFF. CDR3 bases read: TGCAGTGCTAGAGATGTTAGTTACACCGGGGAG.

As concerns this clone: The CDR3 extends 3 residues past the end of the read, so its final part is completed from the germline J gene. V usage is TRBV5-4 and J usage is TRBJ2-3; the D gene is possibly TRBD1 (6 bases). Germline CDR1 and CDR2: SGHNT and YYREEE (reference sequence). The CDR3 totals 14 residues. CDR3 residues: CASSFTGAGETQYF. The CDR3 DNA, read in part, is TGTGCCAGCAGCTTTACAGGAGCAGGGGAGACG.

Note on this clone: The read is 3 residues too short to cover the CDR3 end, so that end is filled in from the germline J gene. The rearrangement joins TRBV5-1 to TRBJ1-1, with D unresolved. Trimming cost V 2 bases and J 0 bases, with 8 bases left between them. Germline V lookup: CDR1 SGHRS, CDR2 YFSETQ. The CDR3 runs to 14 residues. The part of the CDR3 DNA that was read is TGCGCCAGCAGCTTAGGCGGGATGAACACTGAA. Its translation is CASSLGGMNTE. The whole CDR3 sequence reads CASSLGGMNTEAFF. Filled out from reference TRBV5-1 and TRBJ1-1, the complete variable domain reads KAGVTQTPRYLIKTRGQQVTLSCSPISGHRSVSWYQQTPGQGLQFLFEYFSETQRNKGNFPGRFSGRQFSNSRSEMNVSTLELGDSALYLCASSLGGMNTEAFFGQGTRLTVV.

A remark on this clone: The CDR3 extends 3 residues past the end of the read, so its final part is completed from the germline J gene. V is TRBV19 and J is TRBJ2-4; the match to TRBD1 covers 9 bases. Per germline, CDR1 LNHDA and CDR2 SQIVND (reference sequence). The CDR3 consists of 15 residues. CDR3 protein: CASSPGQGRQGGQYF. The sequenced CDR3 bases are TGTGCCAGTAGCCCCGGACAGGGGAGGCAGGGTGGT.

Turning to this clone: Read data end 3 residues before the CDR3 end; the end is taken from the germline J gene. The chain uses TRBV11-1 and TRBJ2-7; 8 bases line up with TRBD1. J was trimmed by 4 bases and V by 4 bases; bases with no gene match: 3. The germline gives CDR1 SGHAT, CDR2 FQDESV (reference sequence). The CDR3 is 13 residues long. CDR3 sequence reads: CASSSHRGYEQYF. The sequenced part of the CDR3 DNA is TGTGCCAGCAGCTCACACAGGGGGTACGAG. Supplemented by reference TRBV11-1 and TRBJ2-7, the full variable domain reads EAEVAQSPRYKITEKSQAVAFWCDPISGHATLYWYRQILGQGPELLVQFQDESVVDDSQLPKDRFSAERLKGVDSTLKIQPAELGDSAMYLCASSSHRGYEQYFGPGTRLTVT.

As to this clone: The read terminates 3 residues before the CDR3 end, so the remaining end is supplied by the germline J gene. V gene TRBV5-1 combines with J gene TRBJ2-3; D may be TRBD1 (6 bases). Germline V gene sequence: CDR1 SGHRS, CDR2 YFSETQ. The CDR3 runs 15 residues. The covered CDR3 bases are TGCGCCAGCAGCTTGGGGGACACGGTAGGAGAGACG. Translating gives CASSLGDTVGET. The entire CDR3 protein reads CASSLGDTVGETQYF.

CDR3 in amino acids: CASSSLQGPANYGYTF. CDR3 DNA, as far as it was read: TGTGCCAGCAGCTCTCTTCAGGGGCCCGCTAACTATGGC. The genes are TRBV5-4 and TRBJ1-2; tentative D call: TRBD1 (6 bases). The read is 3 residues too short to cover the CDR3 end, so that end is filled in from the germline J gene. CDR1 is SGHNT, CDR2 YYREEE, per germline (reference sequence). Trimming shortened V by 3 bases and J by 0 bases, and 15 bases separated the two germline ends. There are 16 residues in the CDR3.

A note on this clone: Coverage ceases 3 residues before the CDR3 finishes, and the germline J gene fills in the end. This sequence joins TRBV19 and TRBJ2-1, with TRBD1 matching 7 bases. The CDR3 has 16 amino acids. J was trimmed by 0 bases and V by 1 base; bases with no gene match: 3. CDR1 and CDR2 (germline): LNHDA, SQIVND (reference sequence). CDR3: CASSIVGGRSYNEQFF. The covered CDR3 bases are TGTGCCAGTAGTATAGTAGGGGGCCGCTCCTACAATGAG. Supplemented by reference TRBV19 and TRBJ2-1, the full variable domain reads DGGITQSPKYLFRKEGQNVTLSCEQNLNHDAMYWYRQDPGQGLRLIYYSQIVNDFQKGDIAEGYSVSREKKESFPLTVTSAQKNPTAFYLCASSIVGGRSYNEQFFGPGTRLTVL.